The present T cell receptor beta chain was sequenced within a study of T-cell memory formation after mild COVID-19. Broader study findings: From day 15 to 85, contracting clones were balanced between CD4 and CD8, whereas later expanders leaned toward CD4+. Contracting CD4+ clones sat mainly in CM and EM; CD8+ in EMRA. Certain responding clones were present in pre-infection memory, suggesting participation of cross-reactive memory.

This clonotype was detected many times. Its antigen is not identified. Using constant-segment primers, 5'RACE produced TCR alpha and TCR beta cDNA libraries carrying sample barcodes and UMIs. TCRdb re-analysed the 5' RACE reads in MiXCR, keeping a single row per CDR3 protein. The sample includes 50,000 or so distinct CDR3 sequences, around 10% seen only once; the top ten take about 12%. The sequence was collected from an adult woman who had mild COVID-19 (a few samples of this study predate the infection). Cell type and time point are not known. The sample comprised PBMCs or a T cell subset sorted from them (not recorded which).

The CDR3 region has the DNA TGTGCCAGCAGCTTACGACAGGGGGACGGCACAGATACGCAGTATTTT. Its protein product is CASSLRQGDGTDTQYF. The rearrangement links TRBV9 to TRBJ2-3; 9 nucleotides match TRBD1. The V gene end was trimmed by 4 bases and the J gene end by 1 base; junction bases not matched to a gene: 7. There are 16 residues in the CDR3. Germline V gives CDR1 SGDLS, CDR2 YYNGEE.